This T cell receptor beta chain came from a study of robustness of blood B and T cell sequencing (dated by TCRdb to the late 2010s). In the study overall: The goal of the study was to find out how much peripheral blood is required to reliably describe the TCRbeta and IgG repertoires of an individual. As technical replicates, two replicate TCRbeta cDNA libraries were prepared from one shared RNA pool derived from a single 10 ml draw. Each of the approximately 10 independently drawn blood samples had its TCRbeta and IgG repertoires measured. Results and caveats for the whole study, not just this receptor: The TCRbeta rarefaction curves did not fully level off, which suggests under-sequencing or many low-abundance clonotypes. Evidence of cross-contamination, likely caused by batch processing, was seen in one pair of TCRbeta libraries, and the UMI-sequence pairs shared between the two libraries were removed. EDTA tubes required immediate fractionation, limiting use in multi-site collections. The 1,000 most abundant TCRbeta clonotypes from the pooled draws were found in every single 10 ml sample. Pooling tubes did not increase the overlap of rare TCRbeta clonotypes, which implies that much larger blood volumes would be needed to capture rare TCRbeta clonotypes. Between the technical replicate libraries, over 85% of the top 10,000 TCRbeta clonotypes in one library were also present in the other library. When 3 or 4 tubes (about 28-45 ml blood) were combined, saturation was approached in coverage of the top 10,000 TCRbeta clonotypes.

Details on this clonotype: Its antigen is currently not known. It has no much larger one-base neighbor in the sample; base qualities were not kept.

mRNA, which captures expressed receptors, was used instead of genomic DNA for quantification of TCRbeta repertoires. Leukocytes from the buffy coat were collected into Trizol, and RNA was extracted using the Direct-zol RNA MiniPrep Plus kit with no cell sorting. EDTA blood tubes were centrifuged immediately at 4°C to separate plasma, buffy coat and red blood cells. Library preparation used PCR. The run used an Illumina MiSeq. SMARTScribe reverse transcriptase and a 5' template-switch oligo, by which a universal priming site was added, were used for cDNA synthesis. The template-switch oligo carried a 12-nucleotide random unique molecular identifier (UMI) that tagged each cDNA molecule. Chain-specific reverse primers targeted TCRbeta transcripts during reverse transcription. Residual template-switch adapters were removed by uracil DNA glycosylase treatment, and cDNA was purified using a Qiagen MinElute kit. The first PCR ran for approximately 20 cycles with KAPA HiFi HotStart ReadyMix and step-out primers, divided among four 50 microliter reactions. Before further amplification, first-round PCR products were gel-purified. Illumina Nextera adapters were attached in a second roughly 8-cycle PCR, after which libraries were purified and pooled. For each TCRbeta molecule, the UMI barcode was captured by a 50-nucleotide 5' read. The study's processing was this. Using the MIGEC toolkit, reads were grouped by UMI into consensus reads. Forward and reverse consensus reads were merged with PEAR to produce final reads. A custom decontamination script removed identical UMI-sequence pairs shared across libraries, treating them as cross-sample contamination. V(D)J assignment and CDR3 extraction were performed with MIGMAP, a wrapper around IgBLAST. A TCR clonotype was defined by an identical V gene, J gene and CDR3 amino acid sequence; no sequencing was done for CDR1 and CDR2. TCRdb trimmed public reads at Q25 via fastp, called clones via MiXCR and kept in-frame beta chains. One record per CDR3 amino acid sequence lists the most common genes and DNA. TCRdb's processing, not the authors' own work, is the source of the V and J calls. Here the sample has about 3,600 distinct CDR3 sequences; around 50% occur a single time. 20% to 30% of the sample is held by the ten biggest clonotypes.

Relative to germline, V is missing 4 bases and J is missing 5 bases, with 4 bases of the junction outside any gene match. The CDR3 sequence holds 15 residues, the cysteine and phenylalanine included. Only the CDR3 portion is preserved as DNA: 45 bases, with reading frame beginning at the first base. CDR1 and CDR2 are read off the germline V gene as ENHRY and SYGVKD. Sequencing was carried out using peripheral blood. This receptor was identified in a human donor in good health. The chain uses TRBV10-3 and TRBJ2-3, with 12 bases aligning to TRBD2. The CDR3 loop reads CAISGGTSGLDTQYF. Read as DNA, the sequence is TGTGCCATCAGTGGAGGGACTAGCGGGCTAGATACGCAGTATTTT.